Below, 18 T cell receptor beta chains from the same sample are listed, as sequenced in a study of cytomegalovirus exposure and HLA in healthy donors. A multiplex PCR was run with 60 Vbeta primers and 13 Jbeta primers. Assay: immunoSEQ multiplex PCR; the TCRdb copy retains only in-frame clones and omits some. The sample shows some 120,000 clones, around 74% of them seen only once. Sequenced input: PBMCs. The origin of the receptors is a man between 25 and 39 years old in good health and CMV-seropositive.

V gene TRBV5-1 combines with J gene TRBJ2-3, with 7 bases fitting TRBD2. The CDR3 has 14 residues. The germline CDR1 and CDR2 sequences are SGHRS and YFSETQ. V shed 6 bases and J 2 bases; nucleotides not matched to a gene: 6. CDR3: CASTRDYPTDTQYF. The CDR3 bases are TGCGCCAGCACCCGGGACTACCCCACAGATACGCAGTATTTT. The whole variable domain, filled in from reference TRBV5-1 and TRBJ2-3, reads KAGVTQTPRYLIKTRGQQVTLSCSPISGHRSVSWYQQTPGQGLQFLFEYFSETQRNKGNFPGRFSGRQFSNSRSEMNVSTLELGDSALYLCASTRDYPTDTQYFGPGTRLTVL.

This chain uses TRBV13 with TRBJ2-1, with 9 bases lining up with TRBD2. V lost 5 bases to trimming and J lost 0 bases; unmatched junction nucleotides: 14. This CDR3 is 19 amino acids long. Germline V CDR1 and CDR2: PRHDT, FYEKMQ (reference sequence). The DNA of the CDR3 is TGTGCCAGCAGCCTAAATAGAGCGGGGGGCCTAAGCTCCTACAATGAGCAGTTCTTC. It codes for CASSLNRAGGLSSYNEQFF.

V usage is TRBV28 and J usage is TRBJ1-4; tentative D call: TRBD1 (5 bases). Germline assignment: CDR1 MDHEN and CDR2 SYDVKM. The CDR3 consists of 16 residues. Trimming cost V 4 bases and J 6 bases, with 18 bases left between them. Written as DNA, the CDR3 is TGTGCCAGCAGTTCTCCGGCAGGGAAGGAGTATGAAAAACTGTTTTTT. This translates into CASSSPAGKEYEKLFF.

This chain connects TRBV10-3 to TRBJ1-5; D perhaps matches TRBD1 (6 bases). Trimming left V 5 bases short and J 0 bases short, with 11 bases between. The V gene's germline CDR1 is ENHRY and CDR2 SYGVKD. The CDR3 runs to 15 residues. As DNA, the CDR3 is TGTGCCATCAGTCGGACAGAAGATAGCAATCAGCCCCAGCATTTT. It is translated as CAISRTEDSNQPQHF.

The chain links TRBV6-1 to TRBJ1-1; D not resolved. Germline values: CDR1 MNHNS, CDR2 SASEGT. Trimming cost V 4 bases and J 5 bases, with 11 bases left between them. This CDR3 contains 13 residues. The CDR3 here is CASSVEIPTEAFF. The CDR3 DNA reads TGTGCCAGCAGTGTAGAGATCCCTACTGAAGCTTTCTTT.

This clone was seen once. V gene TRBV29-1 combines with J gene TRBJ1-1; tentatively, D is TRBD1 (5 bases). The germline V gene has CDR1 SQVTM and CDR2 ANQGSEA. V was trimmed by 7 bases and J by 6 bases, leaving 21 bases between them. CDR3 size: 14 residues. The CDR3 protein is CSGGRAQGRAEAFF. DNA of the CDR3: TGCAGCGGGGGTCGGGCCCAGGGTCGGGCTGAAGCTTTCTTT.

On this clone: A clone one base away is much larger, so this may be a read error. The DNA for the CDR3 is TGTGCCAGCAGTTACGCGCAGGGCTACGAGCAGTACTTC. Encoded protein: CASSYAQGYEQYF. The rearrangement links TRBV6-6 to TRBJ2-7, with D possibly being TRBD1 (5 bases). The V end was cut by 2 bases, the J end by 3 bases, with 8 bases between. Germline V CDR1 and CDR2: MNHNY, SVGAGI (reference sequence). The CDR3 totals 13 residues.

Note on this clone: A read error may account for a junction end that differs from germline. V usage is TRBV25-1 and J usage is TRBJ1-2; a weak D match, TRBD1 (5 bases). The CDR3 spans 13 residues. Germline assignment: CDR1 MGHDK and CDR2 SYGVNS. CDR3 bases: TGTGCCAGCAGTGGGACAAAGAGCGATGGCTACCCCTTC. This translates into CASSGTKSDGYPF.

The chain joins TRBV5-6 to TRBJ1-6, with a possible D match to TRBD1 (5 bases). V lost 4 bases, J lost 5 bases, and 16 bases lay in between. Germline values: CDR1 SGHDT, CDR2 YYEEEE. This CDR3 is 16 amino acids long. The CDR3 reads CASSLETWGDNSPLHF. The CDR3 coding sequence is TGTGCCAGCAGCCTGGAAACGTGGGGGGATAATTCACCCCTCCACTTT.

The chain couples TRBV28 to TRBJ1-3; D possibly corresponds to TRBD1 (6 bases). Germline assignment: CDR1 MDHEN and CDR2 SYDVKM. The CDR3 has 16 residues. V was shortened by 7 bases and J by 0 bases, with 16 bases between the two germline ends. This CDR3 reads CASNPLDSDSGNTIYF. CDR3 in DNA: TGTGCCAGCAACCCCCTGGACAGCGACTCTGGAAACACCATATATTTT.

V is TRBV29-1 and J is TRBJ2-5; weak D call: TRBD1 (7 bases). The J call may be mistaken, given a closer DNA end match to TRBJ2-7. Germline lookup yields CDR1 SQVTM and CDR2 ANQGSEA. The CDR3 extends over 16 amino acids. CDR3 DNA: TGCAGCGTTGGAATACCAGGGGGGTTGGCTACGGACGAGCAGTACTTC. It encodes CSVGIPGGLATDEQYF.

V and J are TRBV6-5 and TRBJ1-1; 7 bases match TRBD1. The CDR3 contains 15 residues. CDR1 MNHEY and CDR2 SVGAGI come from the germline V gene. J lost 8 bases, V lost 2 bases, and 11 bases had no gene match. The CDR3, as DNA: TGTGCCAGCAGTTACGGACAGGTCCTAACGTCGGAAGCTTTCTTT. Translation: CASSYGQVLTSEAFF.

This sequence joins TRBV9 and TRBJ1-5, with 7 bases lining up with TRBD1. V lost 0 bases to trimming and J lost 2 bases; unmatched junction nucleotides: 5. The germline CDR1 and CDR2 sequences are SGDLS and YYNGEE. The CDR3 is 16 amino acids. The DNA of the CDR3 is TGTGCCAGCAGCGTAGAGGAGGGGGCACGCAATCAGCCCCAGCATTTT. This translates into CASSVEEGARNQPQHF. The whole variable domain, filled in from reference TRBV9 and TRBJ1-5, reads DSGVTQTPKHLITATGQRVTLRCSPRSGDLSVYWYQQSLDQGLQFLIQYYNGEERAKGNILERFSAQQFPDLHSELNLSSLELGDSALYFCASSVEEGARNQPQHFGDGTRLSIL.

In regard to this clone: No DNA is shown, since the ends of the CDR3 on it are uncertain; the CDR3 is the one TCRdb lists. The rearrangement joins TRBV28 to TRBJ2-5; TRBD2 reflects the table's D call only, with no check against the DNA. Counting both end residues, the CDR3 totals 8 amino acids. Per the germline V gene, CDR1 is MDHEN and CDR2 is SYDVKM. This CDR3 is CASSSSYF.

This chain connects TRBV5-8 to TRBJ2-7, with 11 bases aligning to TRBD2. This CDR3 region has 13 residues. Germline V gives CDR1 SGHTS, CDR2 YDEGEE. The V and J ends lost 2 bases and 6 bases, in that order; junction bases with no gene match: 1. The CDR3 loop is CASSFGLAGEQYF. The DNA of the CDR3 is TGTGCCAGCAGCTTTGGACTAGCGGGCGAGCAGTACTTC.

This sequence joins TRBV7-2 and TRBJ2-1; the D is unclear. The CDR3 is made up of 12 amino acids. The V gene lost 2 bases and the J gene lost 10 bases, with 9 bases spanning the gap. Germline values: CDR1 SGHTA, CDR2 FQGNSA. The CDR3 DNA follows: TGTGCCAGCAGCTTATTGACTGCCGAGCAGTTCTTC. Translated: CASSLLTAEQFF.

The gene calls are TRBV6-1 and TRBJ2-2, with TRBD1 matching 10 bases. The V gene end was trimmed by 6 bases and the J gene end by 7 bases; junction bases not matched to a gene: 8. The CDR3 is 15 amino acids. Germline V lookup: CDR1 MNHNS, CDR2 SASEGT. The CDR3: CASRPRQGAGGELFF. The DNA for the CDR3 is TGTGCCAGCAGACCTCGACAGGGGGCTGGCGGGGAGCTGTTTTTT.

The chain joins TRBV6-1 to TRBJ2-6, with TRBD1 as a possible D gene (6 bases). V was shortened by 3 bases and J by 0 bases, with 12 bases between the two germline ends. Germline assignment: CDR1 MNHNS and CDR2 SASEGT. This CDR3 region has 17 residues. The CDR3 reads CASSEGHSSSGANVLTF. The CDR3 DNA reads as TGTGCCAGCAGTGAGGGACATTCTAGCTCTGGGGCCAACGTCCTGACTTTC.